The 15 T cell receptor beta chains reported below all come from one sample, sequenced in a study of cytomegalovirus exposure and HLA in healthy donors. PCR was performed using 60 Vbeta and 13 Jbeta primers. Profiling relied on immunoSEQ multiplex PCR, and the TCRdb table lists in-frame clones only, not all of them. The sample has 200,000 to 300,000 clones; roughly 80% are singletons. The sequencing sample was made of PBMCs. These receptor sequences come from a woman in her thirties or forties in good health and CMV-seropositive.

This clone was detected a few times. The chain uses TRBV7-7 and TRBJ2-1; 8 bases are a match to TRBD2. V was clipped by 4 bases and J by 0 bases; unmatched bases: 2. CDR1 SSHAT and CDR2 FNYEAQ come from the germline V gene (reference sequence). This CDR3 is 15 amino acids long. This CDR3 is CASSYGTSSYNEQFF. CDR3 in DNA: TGTGCCAGCAGCTACGGGACTAGCTCCTACAATGAGCAGTTCTTC.

The V and J genes are TRBV30 and TRBJ1-1; D perhaps matches TRBD1 (6 bases). Germline loops: CDR1 GTSNPN, CDR2 SVGIG (reference sequence). CDR3 size: 13 residues. Deletions cut 2 bases from V and 11 bases from J, with 18 bases between. The CDR3 DNA sequence: TGTGCCTGGAGTCGTGGACAGTCCTGGGGGGCTTTCTTT. Translating gives CAWSRGQSWGAFF.

V is TRBV4-2 and J is TRBJ2-7, with D maybe TRBD2 (6 bases). Trimming pared 1 base from V and 6 bases from J, leaving 16 bases between. The length of the CDR3 is 15 residues. Germline V CDR1 and CDR2: LGHNA, YNFKEQ. The CDR3 sequence: CASSQGPGSRSEQYF. In DNA, the CDR3 is TGTGCCAGCAGCCAAGGTCCCGGGAGTAGAAGCGAGCAGTACTTC.

The V and J genes are TRBV6-5 and TRBJ1-2, with D maybe TRBD1 (6 bases). This CDR3 is built from 11 residues. Trimming shortened V by 6 bases and J by 5 bases, and 7 bases separated the two germline ends. The germline CDR1 and CDR2 sequences are MNHEY and SVGAGI. This chain's CDR3 is CASSTGYGYTF. For the CDR3, the DNA is TGTGCCAGCAGCACAGGGTATGGCTACACCTTC.

This chain links TRBV6-1 with TRBJ2-5, with D unresolved. The V gene lost 1 base and the J gene lost 7 bases, with 10 bases spanning the gap. Germline V gene lookup returns CDR1 MNHNS and CDR2 SASEGT. CDR3 length equals 13 residues. The CDR3 spells CASSEGAIGTQYF. DNA of the CDR3: TGTGCCAGCAGTGAAGGGGCTATAGGGACCCAGTACTTC.

This clone was seen more than once but under ten times. Other DNA sequences in the same sample also yield this CDR3. The V call is TRBV5-1, the J call TRBJ1-4, with 9 nucleotides matching TRBD1. The CDR3 contains 14 residues. The J segment lost 7 bases and the V segment lost 4 bases, leaving 5 bases of the junction unmatched. Germline assignment: CDR1 SGHRS and CDR2 YFSETQ. In DNA form, the CDR3 reads TGCGCCAGCAGCCCACAGGGGGCGGGTGAAAAACTGTTTTTT. It is translated as CASSPQGAGEKLFF.

The rearrangement uses TRBV5-1 and TRBJ2-6, with D tentatively TRBD2 (5 bases). This CDR3 has 16 amino acids. Trimming pared 5 bases from V and 4 bases from J, leaving 16 bases between. Germline V gives CDR1 SGHRS, CDR2 YFSETQ. The CDR3 DNA reads as TGCGCCAGCAGTCAAACGGGGTCTGGCGGGGCCAACGTCCTGACTTTC. This translates into CASSQTGSGGANVLTF.

The chain couples TRBV7-8 to TRBJ1-3; tentative D call: TRBD1 (5 bases). V dropped 1 base and J dropped 1 base, with 11 bases sitting between them. There are 16 residues in the CDR3. Germline CDR1 reads SGHVS; CDR2 reads FQNEAQ. The CDR3 nucleotides are TGTGCCAGCAGCTTAGACCAGGGAAGGTCTGGAAACACCATATATTTT. This encodes CASSLDQGRSGNTIYF.

This clone was detected only once. V is TRBV19 and J is TRBJ1-1; D unclear. The CDR3 loop spans 13 amino acids. Germline assignment: CDR1 LNHDA and CDR2 SQIVND (reference sequence). Between the trimmed V and J ends, which lost 1 base and 4 bases, there was a span of 7 bases. The CDR3 DNA sequence: TGTGCCAGTAGTATAGGGGAGGGCACTGAAGCTTTCTTT. It codes for CASSIGEGTEAFF.

The V gene is TRBV30, the J gene TRBJ1-2; 10 bases line up with TRBD1. Germline assignment: CDR1 GTSNPN and CDR2 SVGIG (reference sequence). V lost 6 bases and J lost 0; bases outside the gene matches: 4. This CDR3 has 14 amino acids. The CDR3 DNA is TGTGCCTGCCCGGGACAGGGGACTAACTATGGCTACACCTTC. It encodes CACPGQGTNYGYTF.

The CDR3 is CASSSDRNYGYTF. CDR3 coding DNA: TGTGCCAGCAGTTCTGACAGAAACTATGGCTACACCTTC. The rearrangement joins TRBV6-1 to TRBJ1-2, with D tentatively TRBD1 (5 bases). Germline lookup yields CDR1 MNHNS and CDR2 SASEGT. Deletions cut 5 bases from V and 2 bases from J, with 9 bases between. The CDR3 covers 13 residues.

The chain has TRBV6-5 and TRBJ1-5; TRBD1 is a possible D gene (6 bases). V lost 7 bases, J lost 0 bases, and 16 bases lay in between. Germline V gives CDR1 MNHEY, CDR2 SVGAGI. This CDR3 is built from 16 residues. CDR3 in DNA: TGTGCCAGCAAATACTCCCAGGGGTATAGCAATCAGCCCCAGCATTTT. Translated: CASKYSQGYSNQPQHF.

The chain recombines TRBV29-1 with TRBJ1-1, with TRBD1 identical over 9 bases. CDR3 length: 14 residues. Germline loops: CDR1 SQVTM, CDR2 ANQGSEA. V shed 3 bases, J shed 11 bases, and the junction held 13 bases outside the gene matches. Here the CDR3 reads CSVDPGTGGMVAFF. In nucleotides, the CDR3 is TGCAGCGTTGACCCCGGCACAGGGGGCATGGTGGCTTTCTTT.

The chain links TRBV10-3 to TRBJ1-2; TRBD1 matches at 7 bases. After removal of 6 bases from V and 2 bases from J, the junction contained 3 bases not matched to a gene. Germline V gene lookup returns CDR1 ENHRY and CDR2 SYGVKD. CDR3 size: 13 residues. CDR3 nucleotides: TGTGCCATCAGGACGACAGGGAACTATGGCTACACCTTC. Residues: CAIRTTGNYGYTF.

In regard to this clone: An end of the junction does not agree with germline; a read error may underlie this. The same CDR3 can be traced to other DNA sequences in this sample. This chain links TRBV7-9 with TRBJ2-7; weak D call: TRBD1 (6 bases). This CDR3 has 13 residues. The germline V gene has CDR1 SEHNR and CDR2 FQNEAQ (reference sequence). CDR3 sequence: CASSWRTDYEQYF. CDR3 bases: TGTGCTAGCAGCTGGCGGACAGACTACGAGCAGTACTTC.